This T cell receptor (beta chain) was recorded in a study of Tregs in tolerant kidney transplant recipients. Study details: Recipients received nonmyeloablative bone marrow transplants from related graft donors, with transient mixed chimerism.

The CDR3 contains 15 residues. V lost 1 base, J lost 0 bases, and 8 bases lay in between. Germline CDR1 and CDR2: LGHNA and YSLEER. Unstimulated regulatory T cells (CD4+CD25+CD127-), CD4+CD25- non-regulatory cells, CD4 and CD8 cells were FACS-sorted from thawed PBMCs. Data came from immunoSEQ multiplex PCR; TCRdb stores just in-frame clones and leaves some out. The sample has some 70,000 clones, more than 90% seen once. The rearrangement uses TRBV4-3 and TRBJ2-3, with unresolved D. The sample was CD8+ T cells from blood, taken before the transplant. This TCR was recovered from a human donor who received a combined kidney and bone marrow transplant. CDR3 sequence reads: CASSQVLASTDTQYF. The CDR3 DNA reads TGCGCCAGCAGCCAAGTGTTGGCTAGCACAGATACGCAGTATTTT.